This T cell receptor beta chain was sequenced in a study of blood T cell repertoires in COVID-19. Study-level background: Collection of acute and convalescent COVID-19 samples took place in the United States, Italy and Spain.

This clone was observed a single time. Sequenced by immunoSEQ multiplex PCR; TCRdb stores in-frame clones only, minus some. The sample lists about 74,000 clones, roughly 90% occurring once. The germline gives CDR1 LNHDA, CDR2 SQIVND (reference sequence). The V segment lost 3 bases and the J segment 2 bases; nucleotides outside the gene matches: 11. CDR3 length: 17 amino acids. The sequenced sample consisted of peripheral blood. The sequence was obtained from a woman aged 60-75 years with active COVID-19. The chain employs TRBV19 and TRBJ2-7; 9 nucleotides agree with TRBD1. Written as DNA, the CDR3 is TGTGCCAGTAGTATTCGCAACCCCGGGACAGGGCCCTACGAGCAGTACTTC. This gives the protein CASSIRNPGTGPYEQYF.